These 27 T cell receptor beta chains share one sample of origin, sequenced in a study of T cells after somatic rescue of genetic block. Repertoires were generated with immunoSEQ multiplex PCR, while TCRdb's copy carries only in-frame clones and drops some. The sample includes roughly 14,000 clones, approximately 75% of them seen just once. Sequencing input: peripheral blood mononuclear cells (PBMCs). The receptors derive from a boy younger than 18.

This clone was counted once. The rearrangement uses TRBV28 and TRBJ1-2, with D possibly matching TRBD1 (6 bases). The V and J ends lost 5 bases and 3 bases respectively, with 10 bases between them. Germline lookup yields CDR1 MDHEN and CDR2 SYDVKM. The CDR3 runs 13 residues. CDR3 in DNA: TGTGCCAGCAGTGCCGGGACATACTATGGCTACACCTTC. The encoded protein is CASSAGTYYGYTF.

V usage is TRBV6-7 and J usage is TRBJ2-6; D ambiguous. TRBV6-7 falls under the ORF class, with uncertain function. V dropped 5 bases and J dropped 5 bases, with 13 bases sitting between them. The length of the CDR3 is 15 residues. This CDR3 is CASSHLQSRANVLTF. CDR3 bases: TGTGCCAGCAGTCATTTACAAAGTCGGGCCAACGTCCTGACTTTC.

There are a few counts of this clone. V usage is TRBV7-6 and J usage is TRBJ1-1; D not resolved. This CDR3 is 13 amino acids long. Trimming stripped 5 bases from V and 1 base from J, with 8 bases between. The V gene's germline CDR1 is SGHVS and CDR2 FNYEAQ. The CDR3 reads CASSTTRNTEAFF. The CDR3 DNA reads as TGTGCCAGCAGCACCACAAGGAACACTGAAGCTTTCTTT.

This rearrangement joins TRBV5-4 to TRBJ2-3; 7 positions agree with TRBD1. The germline V gene has CDR1 SGHNT and CDR2 YYREEE (reference sequence). Trimming took 0 bases from V and 0 from J; bases not matched to a gene: 4. The CDR3 is 16 amino acids. The CDR3 here is CASSLDRGYSTDTQYF. The CDR3 nucleotides read TGTGCCAGCAGCTTGGACAGGGGCTATAGCACAGATACGCAGTATTTT.

This rearrangement joins TRBV7-9 to TRBJ2-2; D is ambiguous. Germline loops: CDR1 SEHNR, CDR2 FQNEAQ (reference sequence). Trimming cost V 1 base and J 0 bases, with 6 bases left between them. CDR3 length: 15 amino acids. The CDR3 nucleotides read TGTGCCAGCAGCTTAGGCTACCCGAACACCGGGGAGCTGTTTTTT. It specifies CASSLGYPNTGELFF.

The chain carries TRBV19 and TRBJ2-5; D possibly uses TRBD1 or TRBD2 (6 bases each). Trimming cost V 0 bases and J 1 base, with 18 bases left between them. The V gene's germline CDR1 is LNHDA and CDR2 SQIVND (reference sequence). The CDR3 totals 18 residues. The CDR3 DNA follows: TGTGCCAGTAGTATAGAAGGGGGACTGAGGGGTTTCCAAGAGACCCAGTACTTC. It encodes CASSIEGGLRGFQETQYF.

The chain employs TRBV25-1 and TRBJ1-1; D not resolved. The CDR3 consists of 17 residues. V was clipped by 2 bases and J by 1 base, with 17 bases between them. Looked up from germline, CDR1 is MGHDK and CDR2 is SYGVNS. The CDR3 region has the DNA TGTGCCAGCAGTGAACGAGGGTTTATGGGGAAGAACACTGAAGCTTTCTTT. Translating it yields CASSERGFMGKNTEAFF.

In its sample, this clone was seen a few times. This chain joins TRBV5-1 and TRBJ2-7; 12 bases are shared with TRBD2. Germline lookup yields CDR1 SGHRS and CDR2 YFSETQ. The junction had 4 bases not matched to a gene; V was cut back by 2 bases and J by 4 bases. This CDR3 comprises 15 residues. The CDR3 DNA follows: TGCGCCAGCAGCTTTCTAGCGGGAGGGCCATACGAGCAGTACTTC. This sequence encodes CASSFLAGGPYEQYF. Combining the CDR3 with reference TRBV5-1 and TRBJ2-7 gives the whole variable domain KAGVTQTPRYLIKTRGQQVTLSCSPISGHRSVSWYQQTPGQGLQFLFEYFSETQRNKGNFPGRFSGRQFSNSRSEMNVSTLELGDSALYLCASSFLAGGPYEQYFGPGTRLTVT.

This chain joins TRBV18 and TRBJ2-2; D remains ambiguous. The CDR3 is 14 residues long. V gave up 1 base and J gave up 6 bases, with 9 bases separating them. Germline V gene lookup returns CDR1 KGHSH and CDR2 LQKENI. The CDR3 DNA sequence: TGTGCCAGCTCACCACTCCCCCAGTCCGGGGAGCTGTTTTTT. Translation gives CASSPLPQSGELFF.

CDR3 in amino acids: CASSPLTGLLAKNIQYF. DNA for the CDR3: TGTGCCAGCAGCCCCTTGACAGGGCTCCTAGCCAAAAACATTCAGTACTTC. This chain joins TRBV27 and TRBJ2-4; the match to TRBD1 covers 7 bases. V gave up 6 bases and J gave up 0 bases; unmatched junction bases: 11. This CDR3 has 17 amino acids. Germline V gene data show CDR1 as MNHEY and CDR2 as SMNVEV (reference sequence).

The chain uses TRBV18 and TRBJ2-4; D tentatively fits TRBD1 or TRBD2 (5 bases each). The V and J ends lost 8 bases and 2 bases respectively, with 22 bases between them. The V gene's germline CDR1 is KGHSH and CDR2 LQKENI. The CDR3 sequence is 17 residues long. CDR3 nucleotide sequence: TGTGCCAGCAGGGGAGCAGGAAACCCGACTTCCAAAAACATTCAGTACTTC. Protein sequence: CASRGAGNPTSKNIQYF.

This chain joins TRBV9 and TRBJ2-3; a weak D match, TRBD2 (7 bases). The V end lost 6 bases, the J end lost 4 bases, and 18 bases lay between the germline ends. From germline, CDR1 is SGDLS and CDR2 YYNGEE. CDR3 length equals 15 residues. The CDR3 nucleotides read TGTGCCAGCAACCAGAGGGGGGGCCCTTCAGATACGCAGTATTTT. It yields the protein CASNQRGGPSDTQYF.

This chain connects TRBV4-1 to TRBJ1-4; no clear D gene. Germline V gene sequence: CDR1 MGHRA, CDR2 YSYEKL. CDR3 length: 15 residues. The V and J ends lost 0 bases and 2 bases respectively, with 7 bases between them. In DNA form, the CDR3 reads TGCGCCAGCAGCCAAGATCGTGGGACTAATGAAAAACTGTTTTTT. This translates into CASSQDRGTNEKLFF.

The chain is built from TRBV28 and TRBJ2-2; 9 nucleotides line up with TRBD1. The germline V gene has CDR1 MDHEN and CDR2 SYDVKM. J gave up 1 base and V 4 bases, and 4 bases lay outside the gene matches. The CDR3 has 16 residues. CDR3 sequence: CASSSRQGENTGELFF. In DNA form, the CDR3 reads TGTGCCAGCAGTTCCAGACAGGGGGAGAACACCGGGGAGCTGTTTTTT.

The chain uses TRBV10-3 and TRBJ1-5, with TRBD1 identical over 7 bases. Trimming at V came to 4 bases and at J to 3 bases, leaving 6 bases not matched to a gene. Per germline, CDR1 ENHRY and CDR2 SYGVKD. The CDR3 length is 15 residues. CDR3 DNA: TGTGCCATCAGTGGGTCGACAGGGTCCAATCAGCCCCAGCATTTT. Protein sequence: CAISGSTGSNQPQHF.

The gene calls are TRBV7-4 and TRBJ1-3, with a tentative D call TRBD1 (6 bases). CDR3 size: 17 residues. The germline V and J ends were trimmed by 7 bases and 7 bases, with 26 bases remaining between them. Looked up from germline, CDR1 is SGHVT and CDR2 is SQSDAQ. CDR3 amino acids: CASTALSRNREANTIYF. The CDR3 DNA follows: TGTGCCAGCACCGCTTTGAGTCGAAACAGGGAAGCGAACACCATATATTTT.

The chain combines TRBV11-2 with TRBJ2-6; D may be TRBD1 or TRBD2 (6 bases each). This CDR3 has 16 residues. Germline-derived CDR1 and CDR2 are SGHAT and FQNNGV. V lost 5 bases and J lost 4, with 15 bases in between. CDR3 protein: CASSHRGRLGANVLTF. CDR3 nucleotide sequence: TGTGCCAGCAGCCACCGGGGGCGGTTGGGGGCCAACGTCCTGACTTTC. The full variable domain, its missing parts supplied by reference TRBV11-2 and TRBJ2-6, is EAGVAQSPRYKIIEKRQSVAFWCNPISGHATLYWYQQILGQGPKLLIQFQNNGVVDDSQLPKDRFSAERLKGVDSTLKIQPAKLEDSAVYLCASSHRGRLGANVLTFGAGSRLTVL.

The chain is built from TRBV9 and TRBJ1-3; the D is unclear. Trimming stripped 0 bases from V and 0 bases from J, with 10 bases between. CDR1 SGDLS and CDR2 YYNGEE come from the germline V gene. The CDR3 runs to 16 residues. For the CDR3, the DNA is TGTGCCAGCAGCGTAGATCCAGGCGACTCTGGAAACACCATATATTTT. Its protein product is CASSVDPGDSGNTIYF. The whole variable domain, remainder taken from reference TRBV9 and TRBJ1-3, is DSGVTQTPKHLITATGQRVTLRCSPRSGDLSVYWYQQSLDQGLQFLIQYYNGEERAKGNILERFSAQQFPDLHSELNLSSLELGDSALYFCASSVDPGDSGNTIYFGEGSWLTVV.

The chain combines TRBV11-2 with TRBJ2-2; 7 nucleotides agree with TRBD1. This CDR3 has 14 residues. V lost 2 bases, J lost 6 bases, and 3 bases stayed unmatched. Germline CDR1 and CDR2: SGHAT and FQNNGV. The CDR3 coding sequence is TGTGCCAGCAGCTTATCGACAGGGCCCGGGGAGCTGTTTTTT. This gives the protein CASSLSTGPGELFF.

As regards this clone: Possible read error: a much larger clone is one base away. The CDR3 region has the DNA TGTGCCAGCAGTGTCTGGACAGGGGGAAGTGGCTACACCTTC. Translated, it gives CASSVWTGGSGYTF. The chain recombines TRBV2 with TRBJ1-2, with 10 positions matching TRBD1. Germline lookup yields CDR1 SNHLY and CDR2 FYNNEI. CDR3 length: 14 amino acids. The J segment lost 7 bases and the V segment lost 4 bases, leaving 6 bases of the junction unmatched.

This rearrangement joins TRBV30 to TRBJ1-4; no firm D call. The V gene lost 0 bases and the J gene lost 4 bases, with 9 bases spanning the gap. The V gene's germline CDR1 is GTSNPN and CDR2 SVGIG (reference sequence). The CDR3 loop spans 14 amino acids. As DNA, the CDR3 is TGTGCCTGGAGTGTTGACATCTATAATGAAAAACTGTTTTTT. Its protein is CAWSVDIYNEKLFF.

In its sample, this clone is medium-sized. The V and J genes are TRBV6-5 and TRBJ2-2; perhaps TRBD2 as D (5 bases). CDR3 length: 16 residues. The V gene's germline CDR1 is MNHEY and CDR2 SVGAGI. V lost 0 bases and J lost 7, with 15 bases in between. The CDR3 is CASSYSNSVIGGELFF. CDR3 DNA: TGTGCCAGCAGTTACTCGAATAGCGTTATAGGCGGGGAGCTGTTTTTT.

In its sample, this clone was seen once. The chain employs TRBV5-6 and TRBJ2-5; 7 bases are shared with TRBD2. V dropped 4 bases and J dropped 5; count of bases not matched to a gene: 8. The CDR3 has 14 amino acids. CDR1 and CDR2 from the germline V gene are SGHDT and YYEEEE. This chain's CDR3 is CASSLQHGGETQYF. In DNA, the CDR3 is TGTGCCAGCAGCCTGCAACACGGGGGGGAGACCCAGTACTTC. Full variable domain (missing parts from reference TRBV5-6 and TRBJ2-5): DAGVTQSPTHLIKTRGQQVTLRCSPKSGHDTVSWYQQALGQGPQFIFQYYEEEERQRGNFPDRFSGHQFPNYSSELNVNALLLGDSALYLCASSLQHGGETQYFGPGTRLLVL.

The sample holds a few counts of this clone. The V and J genes are TRBV9 and TRBJ1-2; the D is unclear. The CDR3 runs 13 residues. Trimming removed 0 bases at V and 2 bases at J, with 5 bases between. CDR1 SGDLS and CDR2 YYNGEE come from the germline V gene. In DNA form, the CDR3 reads TGTGCCAGCAGCGTAGGCCGGAACTATGGCTACACCTTC. Translation gives CASSVGRNYGYTF.

The chain couples TRBV21-1 to TRBJ1-4; the DNA was not used to check the table's D call, TRBD1. TRBV21-1 is shown as a pseudogene. The CDR3 runs to 16 residues. The CDR3 DNA reads TGTGCCAGCAGCAAAGTTGGACAGACAACTAATGAAAAACTGTTTTTT. Translating it yields CASSKVGQTTNEKLFF.

This chain uses TRBV18 with TRBJ2-7; D remains unclear. The CDR3 extends over 14 amino acids. The V and J ends lost 3 bases and 1 base respectively, with 10 bases between them. Germline V gene sequence: CDR1 KGHSH, CDR2 LQKENI. This chain's CDR3 is CASSPVTVSYEQYF. The CDR3 DNA reads TGTGCCAGCTCACCGGTTACAGTTTCCTACGAGCAGTACTTC.

The chain links TRBV11-3 to TRBJ2-5; D is undetermined. The CDR3 contains 14 residues. Per the germline V gene, CDR1 is SGHNT and CDR2 is YENEEA. V dropped 0 bases and J dropped 0 bases, with 5 bases sitting between them. The DNA of the CDR3 is TGTGCCAGCAGCTTAGACGGCTACCAAGAGACCCAGTACTTC. Encoded protein: CASSLDGYQETQYF.